Following are 11 T cell receptor beta chains from one sample sequenced in a study of blood T cells in healthy people across ages. Primed by a sample-barcoded 5' primer and a J-beta primer mix, a second PCR proceeded for about 7 to 12 cycles. One entry per CDR3 protein results from TCRdb running MiXCR on the 5' RACE reads. The data contain roughly 680,000 distinct CDR3 sequences, roughly 50% of them singletons. Sequenced: blood. Receptors originate from a woman in her sixties or seventies in good health.

This clonotype was recorded a few times. This chain connects TRBV28 to TRBJ2-7, with TRBD2 matching over 9 bases. V was pared by 8 bases and J by 3 bases, with 5 bases of the junction left unmatched. Germline V gives CDR1 MDHEN, CDR2 SYDVKM. CDR3 length: 13 residues. In DNA, the CDR3 is TGTGCCAGCCGGCCTAGCGGGGACTACGAGCAGTACTTC. Protein sequence: CASRPSGDYEQYF.

The V gene is TRBV28, the J gene TRBJ2-7; D gene unclear. Looked up from germline, CDR1 is MDHEN and CDR2 is SYDVKM. The CDR3 sequence is 14 residues long. The V end lost 4 bases, the J end lost 0 bases, and 10 bases lay between the germline ends. The CDR3 nucleotides read TGTGCCAGCAGTTCAGGCGGATACTCCTACGAGCAGTACTTC. Translated: CASSSGGYSYEQYF.

The CDR3 DNA follows: TGCGCCAGCAGCCAAGACCAACAGGGTACCTACGAGCAGTACTTC. The encoded protein is CASSQDQQGTYEQYF. This rearrangement joins TRBV4-3 to TRBJ2-7; maybe TRBD1 (6 bases). Germline V gene lookup returns CDR1 LGHNA and CDR2 YSLEER. The V end lost 0 bases, the J end lost 2 bases, and 11 bases lay between the germline ends. CDR3 size: 15 residues.

The genes are TRBV7-6 and TRBJ2-5; D might be TRBD2 (6 bases). Germline V CDR1 and CDR2: SGHVS, FNYEAQ. The V end was cut by 0 bases, the J end by 11 bases, with 13 bases between. The CDR3 length is 13 residues. The CDR3 spells CASSLASGREQYF. The DNA of the CDR3 is TGTGCCAGCAGCTTAGCTAGCGGACGGGAGCAGTACTTC.

This clonotype came up once. The chain recombines TRBV5-1 with TRBJ2-3; 12 bases align to TRBD2. The CDR3 extends over 17 amino acids. Germline V gene data show CDR1 as SGHRS and CDR2 as YFSETQ. The trim removed 0 bases at V and 5 bases at J, leaving 7 bases unmatched. The CDR3 is CASSLGLAGVEGDTQYF. DNA of the CDR3: TGCGCCAGCAGCTTGGGACTAGCGGGAGTTGAAGGAGATACGCAGTATTTT. Together with reference TRBV5-1 and TRBJ2-3, the CDR3 gives the full variable domain: KAGVTQTPRYLIKTRGQQVTLSCSPISGHRSVSWYQQTPGQGLQFLFEYFSETQRNKGNFPGRFSGRQFSNSRSEMNVSTLELGDSALYLCASSLGLAGVEGDTQYFGPGTRLTVL.

The gene calls are TRBV24-1 and TRBJ2-7, with D perhaps TRBD1 (7 bases). The J call is in doubt because the DNA end fits TRBJ2-5 better. This CDR3 comprises 13 residues. CDR1 is KGHDR and CDR2 is SFDVKD in the germline V gene. CDR3 loop: CATSPRDRETQYF. The CDR3 DNA reads TGTGCCACCAGCCCGCGGGACAGAGAGACCCAGTACTTC.

This chain uses TRBV9 with TRBJ2-7, with 7 bases that match TRBD1. From germline, CDR1 is SGDLS and CDR2 YYNGEE. The CDR3 contains 15 residues. The V and J ends lost 2 bases and 0 bases, in that order; junction bases with no gene match: 5. Here the CDR3 DNA reads TGTGCCAGCAGCGTGACAGGGACGAGCTCCTACGAGCAGTACTTC. It encodes CASSVTGTSSYEQYF.

A remark on this clonotype: This sequence may be a read error, since a much larger clone differs from it by one base. The V and J genes are TRBV3-1 and TRBJ2-7, with D possibly matching TRBD1 (5 bases). Germline loops: CDR1 LGHDT, CDR2 YNNKEL (reference sequence). Deletions cut 5 bases from V and 9 bases from J, with 20 bases between. CDR3 length: 14 residues. The CDR3 spells CASSVGRDGVVQYF. As DNA, the CDR3 is TGTGCCAGCAGCGTCGGCAGGGATGGGGTCGTGCAGTACTTC.

This clonotype was observed a few times. The chain couples TRBV6-2 or TRBV6-3 to TRBJ1-2; weak D call: TRBD1 (6 bases). This CDR3 is 12 amino acids long. Trimming took 6 bases from V and 2 from J, leaving 7 bases between them. Germline CDR1 reads MNHEY; CDR2 reads SVGEGT. The CDR3 DNA sequence: TGTGCCAGCAGAGGACAGAACTATGGCTACACCTTC. Residues: CASRGQNYGYTF.

This clonotype turned up a few times. The genes are TRBV29-1 and TRBJ1-1; weak D call: TRBD1 (6 bases). Between the trimmed V and J ends, which lost 6 bases and 5 bases, there was a span of 16 bases. This CDR3 is built from 13 residues. The germline V gene encodes CDR1 SQVTM and CDR2 ANQGSEA. The CDR3 is CSVLQGRGTEAFF. The CDR3 DNA follows: TGCAGCGTACTACAGGGCCGAGGGACTGAAGCTTTCTTT.

The chain uses TRBV4-2 and TRBJ2-6; 7 nucleotides align to TRBD1. Germline V gene lookup returns CDR1 LGHNA and CDR2 YNFKEQ. The CDR3 is 16 amino acids. Germline trimming cut 7 bases from V and 0 bases from J; bases unmatched to any gene: 6. In DNA form, the CDR3 reads TGTGCCAGCACCGACAGGGCCTACTCTGGGGCCAACGTCCTGACTTTC. Protein: CASTDRAYSGANVLTF.